This entry lists 10 T cell receptor beta chains sequenced from one sample in a study of sequential checkpoint blockade in melanoma. The table came from immunoSEQ multiplex PCR; TCRdb's copy has only in-frame clones and leaves some out. The sample has approximately 6,800 clones; about 20% are singletons. Treatment meaning: randomized to nivolumab then ipilimumab (arm A) or the reverse (arm B). The input for sequencing was tumor tissue (inferred from file names), taken from a patient given nivolumab and ipilimumab in sequence. Receptors originate from a human donor with melanoma.

This clone turned up a few times. This CDR3 is CASSQGRLSPPQHF. The CDR3 coding sequence is TGCGCCAGCAGCCAAGGTCGTCTCTCCCCGCCCCAGCATTTT. This sequence joins TRBV4-1 and TRBJ1-5, with no clear D. V was clipped by 1 base and J by 9 bases, with 13 bases between them. CDR3 length: 14 amino acids. Germline CDR1 MGHRA, CDR2 YSYEKL.

There are a few counts of this clone. V gene TRBV28 combines with J gene TRBJ2-3; 8 bases line up with TRBD2. Germline assignment: CDR1 MDHEN and CDR2 SYDVKM. The CDR3 totals 14 residues. J gave up 3 bases and V 4 bases, and 3 bases lay outside the gene matches. The CDR3 DNA is TGTGCCAGCAGTTCGGGACTAGGTACAGATACGCAGTATTTT. Translating gives CASSSGLGTDTQYF.

This clone was seen more than once but under ten times. The CDR3 here is CASSQGLATGELFF. CDR3 sequence (DNA): TGCGCCAGCAGCCAGGGTCTAGCCACCGGGGAGCTGTTTTTT. The chain links TRBV1 to TRBJ2-2; the D call of TRBD2 is as the table states it, not checked on the DNA. TRBV1 is marked as a pseudogene. The CDR3 totals 14 residues.

The rearrangement uses TRBV5-1 and TRBJ2-6; a weak D match, TRBD1 (5 bases). CDR1 SGHRS and CDR2 YFSETQ come from the germline V gene. CDR3 length: 15 residues. V shed 4 bases and J shed 0 bases, with 8 bases lying between them. CDR3 loop: CASSRDSSGANVLTF. Here the CDR3 DNA reads TGCGCCAGCAGCCGAGACAGCTCTGGGGCCAACGTCCTGACTTTC.

This clone was seen ten or more times. V usage is TRBV9 and J usage is TRBJ2-5, with D possibly being TRBD1 or TRBD2 (5 bases each). Germline CDR1 SGDLS, CDR2 YYNGEE. The V gene lost 3 bases and the J gene lost 4 bases, with 13 bases spanning the gap. There are 14 residues in the CDR3. The CDR3 region has the DNA TGTGCCAGCAGCGAAGGGGCTGGAGGAGAGACCCAGTACTTC. Its protein is CASSEGAGGETQYF.

This clone appeared a few times. V gene TRBV10-2 combines with J gene TRBJ1-2, with 7 positions matching TRBD1. The V segment lost 1 base and the J segment 0 bases; nucleotides outside the gene matches: 23. This CDR3 has 22 residues. The germline gives CDR1 WSHSY, CDR2 SAAADI. The CDR3 reads CASSEYHDTPGQKFLANYGYTF. CDR3 coding DNA: TGCGCCAGCAGTGAGTATCATGACACTCCGGGACAGAAGTTTTTAGCTAACTATGGCTACACCTTC.

The V gene is TRBV5-1, the J gene TRBJ2-3; 9 nucleotides agree with TRBD2. Germline assignment: CDR1 SGHRS and CDR2 YFSETQ. After removal of 1 base from V and 6 bases from J, the junction contained 6 bases not matched to a gene. CDR3 length equals 15 residues. In DNA, the CDR3 is TGCGCCAGCAGCTTGAGTAGCGGGGGCGCGGATACGCAGTATTTT. Translation: CASSLSSGGADTQYF.

This clone showed up just a few times. The chain combines TRBV9 with TRBJ1-2; D is perhaps TRBD1 (6 bases). The CDR3 has 15 residues. The germline CDR1 and CDR2 sequences are SGDLS and YYNGEE. Between the trimmed V and J ends, which lost 5 bases and 0 bases, there was a span of 14 bases. The CDR3 region is CASRITGTANYGYTF. As DNA, the CDR3 is TGTGCCAGCAGAATCACAGGGACTGCTAACTATGGCTACACCTTC. Complete variable domain (other parts from reference TRBV9 and TRBJ1-2): DSGVTQTPKHLITATGQRVTLRCSPRSGDLSVYWYQQSLDQGLQFLIQYYNGEERAKGNILERFSAQQFPDLHSELNLSSLELGDSALYFCASRITGTANYGYTFGSGTRLTVV.

This clone was picked up a small number of times. The genes are TRBV6-8 and TRBJ1-4; the match to TRBD1 covers 9 bases. The length of the CDR3 is 14 residues. V was clipped by 7 bases and J by 8 bases; unmatched bases: 8. CDR1 is MNHGY, CDR2 SAAAGT, per germline. Here the CDR3 reads CASKTGGSGEKLFF. CDR3 DNA sequence: TGTGCCAGCAAAACAGGGGGCTCAGGGGAAAAACTGTTTTTT.

This chain links TRBV12-5 with TRBJ1-1; D gene unclear. Between the trimmed V and J ends, which lost 1 base and 1 base, there was a span of 1 base. From germline, CDR1 is LGHNT and CDR2 FRNRAP. There are 12 residues in the CDR3. The CDR3: CASGLENTEAFF. In nucleotides, the CDR3 is TGTGCTAGTGGTTTGGAGAACACTGAAGCTTTCTTT.